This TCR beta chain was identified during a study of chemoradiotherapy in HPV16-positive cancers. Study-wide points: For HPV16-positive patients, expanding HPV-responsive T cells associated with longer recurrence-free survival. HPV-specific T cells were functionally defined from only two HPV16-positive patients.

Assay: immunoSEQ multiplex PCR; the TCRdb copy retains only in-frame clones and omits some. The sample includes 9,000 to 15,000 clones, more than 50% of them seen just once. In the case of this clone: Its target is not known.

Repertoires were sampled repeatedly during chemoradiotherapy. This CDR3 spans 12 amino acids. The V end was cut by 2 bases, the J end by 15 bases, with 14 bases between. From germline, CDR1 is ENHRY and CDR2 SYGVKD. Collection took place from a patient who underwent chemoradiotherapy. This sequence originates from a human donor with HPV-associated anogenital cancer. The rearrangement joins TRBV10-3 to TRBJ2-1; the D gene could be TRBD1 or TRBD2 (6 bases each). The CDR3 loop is CAISEGNSGAFF. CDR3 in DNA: TGTGCCATCAGTGAGGGCAATTCGGGGGCGTTCTTC.